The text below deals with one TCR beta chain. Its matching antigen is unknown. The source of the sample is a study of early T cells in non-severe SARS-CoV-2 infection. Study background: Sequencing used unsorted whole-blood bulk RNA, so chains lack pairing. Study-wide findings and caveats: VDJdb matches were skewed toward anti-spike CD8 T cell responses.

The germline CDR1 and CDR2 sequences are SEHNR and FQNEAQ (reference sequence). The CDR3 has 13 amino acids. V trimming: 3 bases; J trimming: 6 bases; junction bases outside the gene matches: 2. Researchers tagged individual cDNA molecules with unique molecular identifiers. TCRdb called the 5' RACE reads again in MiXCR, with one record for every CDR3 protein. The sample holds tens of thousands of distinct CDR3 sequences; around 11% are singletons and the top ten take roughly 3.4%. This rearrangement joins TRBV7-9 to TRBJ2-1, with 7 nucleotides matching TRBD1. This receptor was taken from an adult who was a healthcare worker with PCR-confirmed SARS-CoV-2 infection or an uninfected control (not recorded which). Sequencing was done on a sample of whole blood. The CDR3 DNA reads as TGTGCCAGCAGCTTGGGGACAGCCAATGAGCAGTTCTTC. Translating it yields CASSLGTANEQFF.